The 17 T cell receptor beta chains presented below share a single source sample, sequenced in a study of shared clonotypes between healthy human individuals. Only in-frame clones appear in the TCRdb table, and some are missing; sequencing was by immunoSEQ multiplex PCR. The data hold 2 million to 3 million clones, with approximately 93% observed a single time. The sample comprised naive CD4+ T cells from PBMCs. Subset indicated: CD45RA+ positively selected. The receptor set was obtained from a man between 18 and 35 years old in good health. Some clones in this sample may be carry-over from other donors' samples.

CDR3 bases: TGCGCCAGCAGCTTGGCCGCAGGGCCCTCCACACTCCACTTT. It is translated as CASSLAAGPSTLHF. The rearrangement uses TRBV5-1 and TRBJ1-6, with a weak D call TRBD1 (5 bases). Germline V gene sequence: CDR1 SGHRS, CDR2 YFSETQ. CDR3 length: 14 residues. Trimming removed 0 bases from V and 16 bases from J, with 17 bases in between. Looking up the rest from reference TRBV5-1 and TRBJ1-6 gives the full variable domain: KAGVTQTPRYLIKTRGQQVTLSCSPISGHRSVSWYQQTPGQGLQFLFEYFSETQRNKGNFPGRFSGRQFSNSRSEMNVSTLELGDSALYLCASSLAAGPSTLHFGNGTRLTVT.

V gene TRBV5-1 combines with J gene TRBJ1-3; 8 bases agree with TRBD1. Germline CDR1 SGHRS, CDR2 YFSETQ. The CDR3 is 16 residues long. V was clipped by 4 bases and J by 4 bases; unmatched bases: 10. This chain's CDR3 is CASSQGQVGGGNTIYF. CDR3 coding DNA: TGCGCCAGCAGCCAGGGACAGGTCGGCGGGGGAAACACCATATATTTT.

The V call is TRBV5-3, the J call TRBJ1-5; D call uncertain. TRBV5-3 carries the ORF label, with uncertain function. Trimming cost V 3 bases and J 4 bases, with 11 bases left between them. The CDR3 totals 14 residues. CDR3 DNA: TGTGCCAGAAGCTGCCCCCCGTCGAATCAGCCCCAGCATTTT. Its protein is CARSCPPSNQPQHF.

The chain couples TRBV30 to TRBJ1-3, with 8 bases fitting TRBD1. The CDR3 is made up of 15 amino acids. Trimming took 3 bases from V and 3 from J; bases not matched to a gene: 7. Germline V gene lookup returns CDR1 GTSNPN and CDR2 SVGIG (reference sequence). Written as DNA, the CDR3 is TGTGCCTGGAGCCGGACAGGGTCGGGTGGAAACACCATATATTTT. Amino acid sequence: CAWSRTGSGGNTIYF.

This clone was seen a single time. The chain is built from TRBV7-9 and TRBJ2-1; D is tentatively TRBD1 or TRBD2 (6 bases each). V was clipped by 7 bases and J by 5 bases, with 15 bases between them. The CDR3 runs to 14 residues. CDR1 is SEHNR, CDR2 FQNEAQ, per germline (reference sequence). The CDR3 loop is CASTLGGSNNEQFF. CDR3 nucleotide sequence: TGTGCCAGCACCCTAGGGGGGTCAAACAATGAGCAGTTCTTC. Full variable domain (remainder filled in from reference TRBV7-9 and TRBJ2-1): DTGVSQNPRHKITKRGQNVTFRCDPISEHNRLYWYRQTLGQGPEFLTYFQNEAQLEKSRLLSDRFSAERPKGSFSTLEIQRTEQGDSAMYLCASTLGGSNNEQFFGPGTRLTVL.

CDR3 sequence: CASSQGSGFWAFF. The CDR3 coding sequence is TGCGCCAGCAGCCAAGGGTCGGGATTTTGGGCTTTCTTT. The V call is TRBV4-1, the J call TRBJ1-1; D not resolved. The CDR3 is 13 amino acids. The ends were cut back, 1 base at V and 11 bases at J, with 14 bases in the middle. Germline V gene sequence: CDR1 MGHRA, CDR2 YSYEKL.

With respect to this clone: The same CDR3 also results from other DNA sequences found in this sample. In DNA form, the CDR3 reads TGTGCCAGCAGCCCGAGCGGGAGGGGGTACAATGAGCAGTTCTTC. Protein: CASSPSGRGYNEQFF. The chain has TRBV28 and TRBJ2-1; 10 positions match TRBD2. The CDR3 totals 15 residues. Germline loops: CDR1 MDHEN, CDR2 SYDVKM. The junction had 6 bases not matched to a gene; V was cut back by 6 bases and J by 4 bases.

V and J are TRBV7-2 and TRBJ2-7; D is possibly TRBD1 (6 bases). The CDR3 length is 13 residues. CDR1 is SGHTA, CDR2 FQGNSA, per germline. The V and J ends lost 5 bases and 3 bases respectively, with 11 bases between them. DNA of the CDR3: TGTGCCAGCAGCCAGCAAGGGGGCTACGAGCAGTACTTC. It codes for CASSQQGGYEQYF.

The V call is TRBV7-6, the J call TRBJ1-4; D is unresolved. The V and J ends lost 4 bases and 7 bases respectively, with 10 bases between them. The CDR3 has 13 residues. In germline, CDR1 is SGHVS, CDR2 FNYEAQ. The CDR3 loop is CASSWGVGEKLFF. CDR3 DNA sequence: TGTGCCAGCAGCTGGGGAGTGGGTGAAAAACTGTTTTTT.

The chain combines TRBV28 with TRBJ2-5, with unresolved D. Germline V CDR1 and CDR2: MDHEN, SYDVKM. The CDR3 consists of 12 residues. V lost 6 bases, J lost 6 bases, and 11 bases lay in between. CDR3 coding DNA: TGTGCCAGCAGAACAGATGCCAAGACCCAGTACTTC. Protein: CASRTDAKTQYF.

The J gene is TRBJ2-4, the V gene TRBV5-1; TRBD1 matches at 8 bases. The CDR3 extends over 13 amino acids. Germline CDR1 SGHRS, CDR2 YFSETQ. After removal of 7 bases from V and 3 bases from J, the junction contained 3 bases not matched to a gene. In nucleotides, the CDR3 is TGCGCCAGCGAGGGACAGGACAAAAACATTCAGTACTTC. As protein: CASEGQDKNIQYF.

Here the CDR3 DNA reads TGCAGCGTTGTGACTGGGCGGACTGAAGCTTTCTTT. Translation: CSVVTGRTEAFF. The V call is TRBV29-1, the J call TRBJ1-1; no reliable D call. Trimming took 4 bases from V and 5 from J, leaving 11 bases between them. The CDR3 has 12 amino acids. The germline CDR1 and CDR2 sequences are SQVTM and ANQGSEA.

The CDR3 sequence: CAVPGTSGSWSTDTQYF. The CDR3 nucleotides are TGTGCCGTCCCTGGGACTAGCGGGAGCTGGTCCACAGATACGCAGTATTTT. V usage is TRBV6-4 and J usage is TRBJ2-3; TRBD2 agrees at 14 bases. Germline values: CDR1 MRHNA, CDR2 SNTAGT. The junction had 12 bases not matched to a gene; V was cut back by 11 bases and J by 2 bases. This CDR3 comprises 17 residues.

V usage is TRBV5-4 and J usage is TRBJ2-6; 13 nucleotides agree with TRBD2. This CDR3 has 18 amino acids. Germline V CDR1 and CDR2: SGHNT, YYREEE (reference sequence). The trim removed 7 bases at V and 1 base at J, leaving 8 bases unmatched. The CDR3 sequence is CASGGWTSGRSGANVLTF. The CDR3 DNA follows: TGTGCCAGCGGAGGATGGACTAGCGGGAGATCTGGGGCCAACGTCCTGACTTTC. The full variable domain, completed using reference TRBV5-4 and TRBJ2-6, is ETGVTQSPTHLIKTRGQQVTLRCSSQSGHNTVSWYQQALGQGPQFIFQYYREEENGRGNFPPRFSGLQFPNYSSELNVNALELDDSALYLCASGGWTSGRSGANVLTFGAGSRLTVL.

V usage is TRBV7-9 and J usage is TRBJ2-7, with 8 bases matching TRBD2. CDR1 is SEHNR, CDR2 FQNEAQ, per germline (reference sequence). J was trimmed by 2 bases and V by 3 bases; bases with no gene match: 6. The CDR3 totals 15 residues. The CDR3 DNA reads TGTGCCAGCAGCTTCGGGGGGGCCCTCACCTACGAGCAGTACTTC. Its protein is CASSFGGALTYEQYF.

V and J are TRBV10-2 and TRBJ2-7; D possibly corresponds to TRBD1 (6 bases). Germline-derived CDR1 and CDR2 are WSHSY and SAAADI. This CDR3 contains 14 residues. Deletions cut 7 bases from V and 5 bases from J, with 18 bases between. CDR3 bases: TGCGCCAGCAAGATCGGGACAAATACCCACGAGCAGTACTTC. Encoded protein: CASKIGTNTHEQYF.

This chain links TRBV5-1 with TRBJ2-7, with 7 bases that match TRBD2. The CDR3 spans 13 residues. Germline lookup yields CDR1 SGHRS and CDR2 YFSETQ. Losses at the gene ends were 6 bases for V and 0 bases for J; bases not matched to a gene: 3. CDR3 sequence: CASMGGISYEQYF. CDR3 sequence (DNA): TGCGCCAGCATGGGGGGGATCTCCTACGAGCAGTACTTC.